Detailed here is one TCR beta chain. No antigen is known for it. The data are from a study of response to subunit inactivated influenza vaccine. Regarding the study as a whole: The authors offered the suggestion that each seasonal influenza vaccination recruits few new T cells.

Between the trimmed V and J ends, which lost 4 bases and 9 bases, there was a span of 19 bases. This CDR3 is 14 amino acids long. Germline lookup yields CDR1 SGHVS and CDR2 FNYEAQ. MiXCR, applied by TCRdb to the RT-PCR reads, yields one record per CDR3 protein. Counted here are roughly 710,000 distinct CDR3 sequences, around 13% occurring once; the ten biggest clones make up around 7.6%. The TCR comes from a middle-aged man who received an inactivated influenza vaccine. The chain has TRBV7-6 and TRBJ2-7; possible D gene TRBD1, 6 bases. The starting material was PBMCs from blood, obtained around two weeks before vaccination. The CDR3 coding sequence is TGTGCCAGCAGCTCCCAGGACAGAGCGTCTGGGCAGTACTTC. Translated: CASSSQDRASGQYF. Filled out from reference TRBV7-6 and TRBJ2-7, the complete variable domain reads GAGVSQSPRYKVTKRGQDVALRCDPISGHVSLYWYRQALGQGPEFLTYFNYEAQQDKSGLPNDRFSAERPEGSISTLTIQRTEQRDSAMYRCASSSQDRASGQYFGPGTRLTVT.